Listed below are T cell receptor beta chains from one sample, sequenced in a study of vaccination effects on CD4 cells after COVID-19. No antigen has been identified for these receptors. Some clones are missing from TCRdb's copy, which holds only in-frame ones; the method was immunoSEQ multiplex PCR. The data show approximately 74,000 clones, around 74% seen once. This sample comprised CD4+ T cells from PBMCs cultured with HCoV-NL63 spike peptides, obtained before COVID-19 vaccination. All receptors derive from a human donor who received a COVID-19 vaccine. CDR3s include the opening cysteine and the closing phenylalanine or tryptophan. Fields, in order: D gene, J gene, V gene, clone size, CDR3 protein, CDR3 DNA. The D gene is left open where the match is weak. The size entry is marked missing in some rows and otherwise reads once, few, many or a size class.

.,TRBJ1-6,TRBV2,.,CASIPQSLNNSPLHF,TGTGCCAGCATCCCACAGTCTTTAAATAATTCACCCCTCCACTTT
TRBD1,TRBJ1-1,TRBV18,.,CASSRLDRGTEAFF,TGTGCCAGCTCACGACTGGACAGGGGGACTGAAGCTTTCTTT
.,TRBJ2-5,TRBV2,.,CASSEGGAGETQYF,TGTGCCAGCAGTGAAGGTGGGGCGGGGGAGACCCAGTACTTC
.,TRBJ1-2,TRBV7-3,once,CASSLKLHGARYGYTF,TGTGCCAGCAGCTTAAAACTCCACGGGGCGCGGTATGGCTACACCTTC
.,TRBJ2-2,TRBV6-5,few,CASTKKQRTGELFF,TGTGCCAGCACCAAAAAACAACGCACCGGGGAGCTGTTTTTT
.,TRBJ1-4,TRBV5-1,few,CASRGAQGFEKLFF,TGCGCCAGCAGGGGGGCCCAGGGTTTTGAAAAACTGTTTTTT
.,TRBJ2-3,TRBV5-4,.,CASSLASGTDTQYF,TGTGCCAGCAGCTTAGCTAGCGGCACAGATACGCAGTATTTT
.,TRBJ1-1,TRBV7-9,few,CASSLAEMNTEAFF,TGTGCCAGCAGCTTAGCGGAAATGAACACTGAAGCTTTCTTT
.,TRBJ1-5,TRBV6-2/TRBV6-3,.,CASSYLGGGQPQHF,TGTGCCAGCAGTTACTTGGGGGGCGGTCAGCCCCAGCATTTT
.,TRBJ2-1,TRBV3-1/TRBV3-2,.,CASSPRGNQFDEQFF,TGTGCCAGCAGCCCCAGGGGTAACCAATTCGATGAGCAGTTCTTC
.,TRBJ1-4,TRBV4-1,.,CASSYERADRSNEKLFF,TGCGCCAGCAGCTACGAGCGGGCAGACAGATCTAATGAAAAACTGTTTTTT
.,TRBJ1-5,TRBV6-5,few,CASTPQTYSNQPQHF,TGTGCCAGCACTCCCCAGACATACAGCAATCAGCCCCAGCATTTT
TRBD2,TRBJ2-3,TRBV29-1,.,CSVEHSGGADTQYF,TGCAGCGTTGAACATAGCGGGGGGGCTGATACGCAGTATTTT
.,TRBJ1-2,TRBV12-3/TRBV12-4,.,CASSLLLSTF,TGTGCCAGCAGTTTACTGCTGAGCACCTTC
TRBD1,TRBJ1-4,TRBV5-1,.,CASSTGDGPNEKLFF,TGCGCCAGCAGCACAGGGGACGGTCCTAATGAAAAACTGTTTTTT
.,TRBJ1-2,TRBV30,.,CAWSRGEHGYTF,TGTGCCTGGAGTAGGGGGGAGCATGGCTACACCTTC
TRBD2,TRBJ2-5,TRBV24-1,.,CATSDGTSFQETQYF,TGTGCCACCAGTGATGGGACTAGCTTTCAAGAGACCCAGTACTTC
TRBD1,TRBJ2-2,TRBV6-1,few,CASSETDRDGLFF,TGTGCCAGCAGTGAAACGGACAGGGATGGGCTGTTTTTT
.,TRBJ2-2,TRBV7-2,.,CASSLRRAQGELFF,TGTGCCAGCAGCTTAAGGAGAGCCCAGGGGGAGCTGTTTTTT
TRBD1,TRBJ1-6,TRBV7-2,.,CASSFGTGPFNSPLHF,TGTGCCAGCAGCTTTGGGACAGGGCCCTTTAATTCACCCCTCCACTTT
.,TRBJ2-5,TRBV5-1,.,CASSLEVSGQETQYF,TGCGCCAGCAGCTTGGAGGTGTCGGGCCAAGAGACCCAGTACTTC
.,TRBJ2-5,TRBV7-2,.,CASSLDVGGRETQYF,TGTGCCAGCAGCTTAGATGTCGGAGGGAGGGAGACCCAGTACTTC
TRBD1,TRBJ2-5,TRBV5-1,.,CASKATGGSEETQYF,TGCGCCAGCAAAGCGACAGGGGGAAGTGAAGAGACCCAGTACTTC
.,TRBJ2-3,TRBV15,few,CATSNYPDTQYF,TGTGCCACCAGCAATTATCCAGATACGCAGTATTTT
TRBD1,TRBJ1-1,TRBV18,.,CASSPTMDRGLGDTEAFF,TGTGCCAGCTCACCTACCATGGACAGGGGGCTTGGTGACACTGAAGCTTTCTTT
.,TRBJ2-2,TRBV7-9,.,CASSSTTDSYTGELFF,TGTGCCAGCAGCTCCACTACGGACAGTTACACCGGGGAGCTGTTTTTT
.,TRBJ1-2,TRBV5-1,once,CASSYDRPPYTF,TGCGCCAGCAGTTACGACAGGCCCCCCTACACCTTC
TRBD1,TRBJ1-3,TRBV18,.,CASSPRTGSGNTIYF,TGTGCCAGCTCACCTAGGACAGGATCTGGAAACACCATATATTTT
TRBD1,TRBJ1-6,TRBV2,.,CAKQRDRVNSPLHF,TGTGCCAAGCAACGGGACAGGGTTAATTCACCCCTCCACTTT
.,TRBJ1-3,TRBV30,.,CAWSVTNTIYF,TGTGCCTGGAGTGTAACTAACACCATATATTTT
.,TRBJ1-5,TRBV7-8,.,CASSSEQGNQPQHF,TGTGCCAGCAGCTCCGAGCAGGGCAATCAGCCCCAGCATTTT
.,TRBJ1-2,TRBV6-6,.,CASSYLDGVYGYTF,TGTGCCAGCAGTTACCTCGACGGAGTTTATGGCTACACCTTC
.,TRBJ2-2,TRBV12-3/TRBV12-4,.,CASSWAAGELFF,TGTGCCAGCAGTTGGGCGGCCGGGGAGCTGTTTTTT
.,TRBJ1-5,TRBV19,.,CASSMWGKSANQPQHF,TGTGCCAGTAGTATGTGGGGAAAAAGCGCCAATCAGCCCCAGCATTTT
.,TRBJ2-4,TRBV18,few,CASSLNRRGNIQYF,TGTGCCAGCTCGCTCAATCGCCGAGGAAACATTCAGTACTTC
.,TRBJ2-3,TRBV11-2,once,CASSLRPGSSTDTQYF,TGTGCCAGCAGCTTGCGACCCGGGAGTAGCACAGATACGCAGTATTTT
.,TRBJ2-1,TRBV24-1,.,CATMEGSSYNEQFF,TGTGCCACCATGGAGGGTAGCTCCTACAATGAGCAGTTCTTC
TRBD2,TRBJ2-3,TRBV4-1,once,CASRTGGGREGDTQYF,TGCGCCAGCAGAACCGGCGGGGGGCGCGAGGGAGATACGCAGTATTTT
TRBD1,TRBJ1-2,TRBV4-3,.,CASSRGQGASYGYTF,TGCGCCAGCAGCCGAGGACAGGGGGCGAGCTATGGCTACACCTTC
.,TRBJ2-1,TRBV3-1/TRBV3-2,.,CASSQVGGLYNEQFF,TGTGCCAGCAGCCAAGTGGGGGGCCTCTACAATGAGCAGTTCTTC
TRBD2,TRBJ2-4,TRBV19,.,CASSILGSGGNKNIQYF,TGTGCCAGTAGTATTTTGGGTAGCGGGGGGAACAAAAACATTCAGTACTTC
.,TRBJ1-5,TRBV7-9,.,CASSPDSTNQPQHF,TGTGCCAGCAGCCCAGACAGTACGAATCAGCCCCAGCATTTT
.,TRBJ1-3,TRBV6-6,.,CASSYGTDGNTIYF,TGTGCCAGCAGTTACGGGACCGATGGAAACACCATATATTTT
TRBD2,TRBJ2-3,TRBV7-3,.,CASSFSGGTDTQYF,TGTGCCAGCAGCTTTAGCGGGGGCACAGATACGCAGTATTTT
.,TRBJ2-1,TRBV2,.,CASSGTAINEQFF,TGTGCCAGCAGTGGGACAGCTATCAATGAGCAGTTCTTC
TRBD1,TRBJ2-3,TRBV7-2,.,CASSLQGARTQYF,TGTGCCAGCAGCCTACAGGGGGCTCGGACGCAGTATTTT
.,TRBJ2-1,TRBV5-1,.,CASSLRASVNEQFF,TGCGCCAGCAGCTTGCGGGCTAGCGTCAATGAGCAGTTCTTC
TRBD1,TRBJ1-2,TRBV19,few,CASSPTVGTGIYGYTF,TGTGCCAGTAGTCCCACTGTTGGGACAGGGATCTATGGCTACACCTTC
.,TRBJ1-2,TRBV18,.,CASSPTLDISYGYTF,TGTGCCAGCTCACCAACGCTTGACATCTCCTATGGCTACACCTTC
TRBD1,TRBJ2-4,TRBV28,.,CASLGDRGDIQYF,TGTGCCAGTCTCGGGGACAGGGGGGACATTCAGTACTTC
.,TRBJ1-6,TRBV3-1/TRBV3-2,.,CASSSSYNSPLHF,TGTGCCAGTTCGAGCTCCTATAATTCACCCCTCCACTTT
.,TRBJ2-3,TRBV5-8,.,CASSLDRADTQYF,TGTGCCAGCAGCTTGGACAGGGCAGATACGCAGTATTTT
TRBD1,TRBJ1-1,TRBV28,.,CASSRAGTGNTEAFF,TGTGCCAGCAGTCGAGCCGGGACAGGGAACACTGAAGCTTTCTTT